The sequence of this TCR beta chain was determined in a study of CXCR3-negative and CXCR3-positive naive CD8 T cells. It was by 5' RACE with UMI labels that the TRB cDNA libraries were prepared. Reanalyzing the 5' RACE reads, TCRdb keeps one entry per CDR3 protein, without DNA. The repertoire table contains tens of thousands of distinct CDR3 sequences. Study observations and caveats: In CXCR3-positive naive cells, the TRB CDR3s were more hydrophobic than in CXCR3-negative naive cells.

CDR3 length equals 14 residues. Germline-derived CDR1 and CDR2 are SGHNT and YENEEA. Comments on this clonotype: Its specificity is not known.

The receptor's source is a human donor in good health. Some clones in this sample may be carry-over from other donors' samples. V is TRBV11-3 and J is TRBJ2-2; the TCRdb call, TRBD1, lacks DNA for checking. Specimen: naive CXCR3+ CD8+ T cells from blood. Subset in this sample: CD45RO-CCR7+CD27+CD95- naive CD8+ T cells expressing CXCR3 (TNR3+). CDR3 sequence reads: CASSLIQGTGELFF.